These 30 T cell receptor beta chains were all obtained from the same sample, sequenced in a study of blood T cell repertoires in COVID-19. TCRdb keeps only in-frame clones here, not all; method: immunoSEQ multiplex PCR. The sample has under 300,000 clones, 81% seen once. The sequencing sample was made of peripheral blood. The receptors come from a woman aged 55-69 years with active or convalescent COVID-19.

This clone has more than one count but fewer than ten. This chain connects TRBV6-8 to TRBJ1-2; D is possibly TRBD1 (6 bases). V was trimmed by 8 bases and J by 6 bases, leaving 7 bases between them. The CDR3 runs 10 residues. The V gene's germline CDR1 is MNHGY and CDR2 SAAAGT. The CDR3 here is CASYRDGYTF. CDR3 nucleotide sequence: TGTGCCAGCTACAGGGATGGCTACACCTTC.

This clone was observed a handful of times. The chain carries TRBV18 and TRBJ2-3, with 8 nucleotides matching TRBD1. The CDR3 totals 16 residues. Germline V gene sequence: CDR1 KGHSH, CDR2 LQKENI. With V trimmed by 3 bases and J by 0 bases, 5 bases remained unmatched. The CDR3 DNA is TGTGCCAGCTCACCCCAGGGGGCGACTAGCACAGATACGCAGTATTTT. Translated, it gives CASSPQGATSTDTQYF.

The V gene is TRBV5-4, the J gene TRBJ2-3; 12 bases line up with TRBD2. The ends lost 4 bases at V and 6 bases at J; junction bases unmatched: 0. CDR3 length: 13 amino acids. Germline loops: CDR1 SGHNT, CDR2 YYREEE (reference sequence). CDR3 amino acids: CASSLAGGDTQYF. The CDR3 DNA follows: TGTGCCAGCAGCCTAGCGGGGGGGGATACGCAGTATTTT.

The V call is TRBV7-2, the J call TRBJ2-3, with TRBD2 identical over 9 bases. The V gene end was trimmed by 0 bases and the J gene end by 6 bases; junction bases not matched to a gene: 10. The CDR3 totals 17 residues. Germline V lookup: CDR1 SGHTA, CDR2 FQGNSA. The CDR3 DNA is TGTGCCAGCAGCTTAGCGAGAGGACTAGCGCGGGGCGATACGCAGTATTTT. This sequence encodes CASSLARGLARGDTQYF.

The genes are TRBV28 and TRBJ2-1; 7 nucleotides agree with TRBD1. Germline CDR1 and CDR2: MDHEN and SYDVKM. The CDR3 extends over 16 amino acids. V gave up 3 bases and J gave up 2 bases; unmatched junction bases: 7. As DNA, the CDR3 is TGTGCCAGCAGTTTCCCAGGGACAGCCCCCTACAATGAGCAGTTCTTC. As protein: CASSFPGTAPYNEQFF.

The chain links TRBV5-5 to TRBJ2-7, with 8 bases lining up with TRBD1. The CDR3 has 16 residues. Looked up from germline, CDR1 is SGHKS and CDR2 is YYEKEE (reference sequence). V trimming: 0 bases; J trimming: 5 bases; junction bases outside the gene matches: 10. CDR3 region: CASSLDPGQGIHEQYF. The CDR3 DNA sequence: TGTGCCAGCAGCTTGGATCCCGGACAGGGAATCCACGAGCAGTACTTC.

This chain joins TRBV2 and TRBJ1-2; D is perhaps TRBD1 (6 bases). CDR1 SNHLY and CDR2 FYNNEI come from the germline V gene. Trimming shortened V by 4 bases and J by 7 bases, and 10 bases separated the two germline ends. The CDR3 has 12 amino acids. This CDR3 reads CASSGQEGGYTF. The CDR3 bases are TGTGCCAGCAGTGGACAGGAAGGTGGCTACACCTTC.

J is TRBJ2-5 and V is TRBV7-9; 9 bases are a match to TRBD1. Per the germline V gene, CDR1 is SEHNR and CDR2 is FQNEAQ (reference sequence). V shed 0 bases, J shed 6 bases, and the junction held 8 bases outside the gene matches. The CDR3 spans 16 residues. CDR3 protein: CASSLALQGAVKTQYF. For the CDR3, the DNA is TGTGCCAGCAGCTTAGCACTACAGGGGGCGGTCAAGACCCAGTACTTC.

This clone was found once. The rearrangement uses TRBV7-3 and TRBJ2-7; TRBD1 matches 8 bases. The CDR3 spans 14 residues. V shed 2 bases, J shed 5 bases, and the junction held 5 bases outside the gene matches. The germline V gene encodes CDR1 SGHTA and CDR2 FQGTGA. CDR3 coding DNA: TGTGCCAGCAGCTTAGGGCAGGGGGCGGACGAGCAGTACTTC. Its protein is CASSLGQGADEQYF.

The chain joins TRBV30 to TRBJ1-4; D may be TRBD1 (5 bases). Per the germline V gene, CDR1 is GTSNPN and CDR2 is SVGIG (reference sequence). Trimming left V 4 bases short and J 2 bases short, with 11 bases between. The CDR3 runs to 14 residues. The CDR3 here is CAWTQGATNEKLFF. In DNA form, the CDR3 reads TGTGCCTGGACCCAAGGGGCGACTAATGAAAAACTGTTTTTT.

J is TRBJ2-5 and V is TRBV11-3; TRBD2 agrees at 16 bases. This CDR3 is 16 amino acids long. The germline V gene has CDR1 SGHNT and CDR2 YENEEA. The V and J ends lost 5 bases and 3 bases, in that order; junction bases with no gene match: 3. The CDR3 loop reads CASSPGTSGGEETQYF. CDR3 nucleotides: TGTGCCAGCAGCCCAGGGACTAGCGGGGGGGAAGAGACCCAGTACTTC.

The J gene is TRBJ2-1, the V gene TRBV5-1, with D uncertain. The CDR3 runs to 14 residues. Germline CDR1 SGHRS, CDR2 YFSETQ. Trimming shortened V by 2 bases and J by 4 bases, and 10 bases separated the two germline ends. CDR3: CASSFTTDYNEQFF. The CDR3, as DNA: TGCGCCAGCAGCTTTACTACCGATTACAATGAGCAGTTCTTC.

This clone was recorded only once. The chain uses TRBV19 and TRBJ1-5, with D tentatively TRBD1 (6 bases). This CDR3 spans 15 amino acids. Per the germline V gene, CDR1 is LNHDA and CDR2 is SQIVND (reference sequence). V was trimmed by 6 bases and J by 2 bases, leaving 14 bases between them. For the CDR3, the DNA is TGTGCCAGTAGGTTACAGGGAATGGGCAATCAGCCCCAGCATTTT. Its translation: CASRLQGMGNQPQHF.

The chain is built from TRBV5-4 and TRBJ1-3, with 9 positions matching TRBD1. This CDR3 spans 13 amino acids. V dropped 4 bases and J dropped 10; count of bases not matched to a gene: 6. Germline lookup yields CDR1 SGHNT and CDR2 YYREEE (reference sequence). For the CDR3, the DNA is TGTGCCAGCAGCCCGGGACAGGGACAGACCATATATTTT. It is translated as CASSPGQGQTIYF.

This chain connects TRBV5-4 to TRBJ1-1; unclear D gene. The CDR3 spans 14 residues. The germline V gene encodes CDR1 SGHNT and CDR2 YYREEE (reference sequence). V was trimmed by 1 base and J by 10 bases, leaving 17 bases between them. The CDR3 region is CASSLFLGEGGAFF. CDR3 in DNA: TGTGCCAGCAGCTTGTTCCTCGGGGAGGGTGGAGCTTTCTTT.

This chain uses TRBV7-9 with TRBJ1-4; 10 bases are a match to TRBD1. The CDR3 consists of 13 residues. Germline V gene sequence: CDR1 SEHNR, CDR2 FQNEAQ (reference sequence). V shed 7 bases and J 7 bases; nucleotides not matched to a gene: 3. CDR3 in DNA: TGTGCCAGCAAGACAGGGGGCTCTGAAAAACTGTTTTTT. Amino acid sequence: CASKTGGSEKLFF.

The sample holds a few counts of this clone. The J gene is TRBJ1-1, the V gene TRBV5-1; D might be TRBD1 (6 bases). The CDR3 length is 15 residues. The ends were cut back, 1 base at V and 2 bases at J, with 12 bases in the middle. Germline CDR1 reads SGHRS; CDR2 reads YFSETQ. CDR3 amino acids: CASSLNQGPNTEAFF. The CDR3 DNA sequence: TGCGCCAGCAGCTTGAACCAGGGGCCTAACACTGAAGCTTTCTTT.

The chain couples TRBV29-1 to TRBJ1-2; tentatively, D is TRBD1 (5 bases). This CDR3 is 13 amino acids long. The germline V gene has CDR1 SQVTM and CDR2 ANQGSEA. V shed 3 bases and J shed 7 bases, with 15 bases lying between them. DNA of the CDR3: TGCAGCGTTGAGGAGGGGAGATGGGGTGGCTACACCTTC. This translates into CSVEEGRWGGYTF.

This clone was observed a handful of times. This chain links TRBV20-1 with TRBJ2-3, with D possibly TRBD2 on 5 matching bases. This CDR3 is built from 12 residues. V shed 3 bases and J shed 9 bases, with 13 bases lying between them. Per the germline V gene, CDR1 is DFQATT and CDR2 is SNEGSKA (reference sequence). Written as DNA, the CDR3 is TGCAGTGCTAGTCCCGGACTCGGCACGCAGTATTTT. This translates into CSASPGLGTQYF.

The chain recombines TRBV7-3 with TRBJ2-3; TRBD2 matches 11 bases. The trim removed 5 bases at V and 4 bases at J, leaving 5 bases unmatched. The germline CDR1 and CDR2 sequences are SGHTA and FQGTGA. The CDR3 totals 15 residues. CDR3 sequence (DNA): TGTGCCAGCAGCCTTAGCGGGGGGGCCCCAGATACGCAGTATTTT. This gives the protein CASSLSGGAPDTQYF.

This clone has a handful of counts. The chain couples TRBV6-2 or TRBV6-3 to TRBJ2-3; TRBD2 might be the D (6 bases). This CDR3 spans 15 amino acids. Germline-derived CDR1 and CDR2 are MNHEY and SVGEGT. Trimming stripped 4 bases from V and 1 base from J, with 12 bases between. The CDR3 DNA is TGTGCCAGCAGTTGGGGCGGGGTGGGCACAGATACGCAGTATTTT. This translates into CASSWGGVGTDTQYF.

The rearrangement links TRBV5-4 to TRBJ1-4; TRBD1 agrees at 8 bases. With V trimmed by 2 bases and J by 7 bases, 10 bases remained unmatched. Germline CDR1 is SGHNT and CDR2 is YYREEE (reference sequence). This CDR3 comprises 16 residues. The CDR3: CASSLYRQGAGEKLFF. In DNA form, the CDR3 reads TGTGCCAGCAGCTTATACCGGCAGGGGGCGGGTGAAAAACTGTTTTTT. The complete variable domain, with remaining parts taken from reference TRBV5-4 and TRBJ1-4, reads ETGVTQSPTHLIKTRGQQVTLRCSSQSGHNTVSWYQQALGQGPQFIFQYYREEENGRGNFPPRFSGLQFPNYSSELNVNALELDDSALYLCASSLYRQGAGEKLFFGSGTQLSVL.

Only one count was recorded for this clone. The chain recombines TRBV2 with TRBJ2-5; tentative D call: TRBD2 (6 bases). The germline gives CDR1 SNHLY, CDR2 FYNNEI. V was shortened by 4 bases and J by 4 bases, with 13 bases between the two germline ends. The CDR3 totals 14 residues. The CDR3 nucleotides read TGTGCCAGCAGTGCTTCGACCGGGGGAGAGACCCAGTACTTC. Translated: CASSASTGGETQYF.

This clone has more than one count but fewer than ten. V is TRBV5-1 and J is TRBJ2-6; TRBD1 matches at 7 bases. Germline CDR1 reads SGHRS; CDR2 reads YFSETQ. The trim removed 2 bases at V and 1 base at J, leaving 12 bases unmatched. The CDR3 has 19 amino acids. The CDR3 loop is CASSLTGTAGFSGANVLTF. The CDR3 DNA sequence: TGCGCCAGCAGCTTAACCGGGACAGCCGGCTTTTCTGGGGCCAACGTCCTGACTTTC.

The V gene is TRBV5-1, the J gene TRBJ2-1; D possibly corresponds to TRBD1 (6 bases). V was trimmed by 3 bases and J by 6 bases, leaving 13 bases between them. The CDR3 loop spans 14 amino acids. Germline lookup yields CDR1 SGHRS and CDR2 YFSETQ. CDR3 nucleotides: TGCGCCAGCAGCTACCGACAGGAGTTCAATGAGCAGTTCTTC. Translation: CASSYRQEFNEQFF.

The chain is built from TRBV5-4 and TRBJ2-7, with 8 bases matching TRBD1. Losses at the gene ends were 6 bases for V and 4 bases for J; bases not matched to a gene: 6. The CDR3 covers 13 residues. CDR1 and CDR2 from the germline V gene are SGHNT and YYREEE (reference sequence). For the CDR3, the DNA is TGTGCCAGCACCTACAGGGGGACGTACGAGCAGTACTTC. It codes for CASTYRGTYEQYF.

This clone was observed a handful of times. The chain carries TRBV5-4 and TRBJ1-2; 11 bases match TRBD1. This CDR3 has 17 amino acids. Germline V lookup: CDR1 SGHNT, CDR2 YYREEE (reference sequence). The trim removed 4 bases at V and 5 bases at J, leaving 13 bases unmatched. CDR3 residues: CASSPRDRGYMGYGYTF. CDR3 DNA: TGTGCCAGCAGCCCCCGGGACAGGGGGTATATGGGGTATGGCTACACCTTC.

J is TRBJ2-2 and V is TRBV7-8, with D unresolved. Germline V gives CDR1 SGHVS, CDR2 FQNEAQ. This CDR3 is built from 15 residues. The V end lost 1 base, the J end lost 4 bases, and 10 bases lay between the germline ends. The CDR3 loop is CASSLGSSRTGELFF. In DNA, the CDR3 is TGTGCCAGCAGCTTAGGGAGTAGCCGCACCGGGGAGCTGTTTTTT.

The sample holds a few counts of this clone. CDR3 sequence reads: CAIHDDRFYEQYF. CDR3 DNA: TGTGCCATCCACGACGACAGGTTCTACGAGCAGTACTTC. This chain links TRBV10-3 with TRBJ2-7; tentatively, D is TRBD1 (6 bases). Germline values: CDR1 ENHRY, CDR2 SYGVKD. Trimming removed 8 bases from V and 3 bases from J, with 14 bases in between. This CDR3 contains 13 residues.

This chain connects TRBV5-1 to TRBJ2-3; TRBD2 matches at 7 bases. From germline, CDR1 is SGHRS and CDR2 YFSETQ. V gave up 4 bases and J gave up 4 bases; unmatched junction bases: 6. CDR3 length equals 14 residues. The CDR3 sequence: CASSTGGGPDTQYF. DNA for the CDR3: TGCGCCAGCAGCACCGGCGGGGGACCAGATACGCAGTATTTT.